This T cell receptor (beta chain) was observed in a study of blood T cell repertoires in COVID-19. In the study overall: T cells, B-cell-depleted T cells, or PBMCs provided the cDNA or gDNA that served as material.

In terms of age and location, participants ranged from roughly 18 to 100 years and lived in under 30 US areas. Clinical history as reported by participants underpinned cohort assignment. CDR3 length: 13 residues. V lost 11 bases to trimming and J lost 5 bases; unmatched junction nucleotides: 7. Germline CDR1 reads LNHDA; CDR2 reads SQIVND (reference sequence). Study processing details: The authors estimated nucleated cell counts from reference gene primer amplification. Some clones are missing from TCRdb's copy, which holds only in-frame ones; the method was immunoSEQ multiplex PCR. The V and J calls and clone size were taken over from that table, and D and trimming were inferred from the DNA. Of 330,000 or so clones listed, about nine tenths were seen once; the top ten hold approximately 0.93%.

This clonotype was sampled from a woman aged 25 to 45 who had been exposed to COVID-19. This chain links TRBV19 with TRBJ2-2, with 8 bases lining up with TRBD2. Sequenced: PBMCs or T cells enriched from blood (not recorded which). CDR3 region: CALVKRETGELFF. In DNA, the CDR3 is TGTGCCCTGGTCAAGCGGGAGACCGGGGAGCTGTTTTTT.